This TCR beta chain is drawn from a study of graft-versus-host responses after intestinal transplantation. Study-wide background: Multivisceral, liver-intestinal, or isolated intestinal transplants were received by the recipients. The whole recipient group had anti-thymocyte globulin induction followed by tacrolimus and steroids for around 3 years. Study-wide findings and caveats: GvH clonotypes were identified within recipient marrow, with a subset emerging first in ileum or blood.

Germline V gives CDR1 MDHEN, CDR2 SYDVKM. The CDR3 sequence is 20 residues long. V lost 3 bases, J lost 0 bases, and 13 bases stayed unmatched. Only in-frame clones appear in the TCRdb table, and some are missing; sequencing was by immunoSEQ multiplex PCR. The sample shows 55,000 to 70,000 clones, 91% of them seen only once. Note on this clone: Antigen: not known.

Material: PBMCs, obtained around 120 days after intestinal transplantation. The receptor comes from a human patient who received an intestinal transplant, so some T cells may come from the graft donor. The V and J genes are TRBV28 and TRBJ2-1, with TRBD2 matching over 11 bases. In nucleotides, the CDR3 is TGTGCCAGCAGTTTCGGGACAGGCCTACTAGCGGGGGACTCCTACAATGAGCAGTTCTTC. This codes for CASSFGTGLLAGDSYNEQFF.